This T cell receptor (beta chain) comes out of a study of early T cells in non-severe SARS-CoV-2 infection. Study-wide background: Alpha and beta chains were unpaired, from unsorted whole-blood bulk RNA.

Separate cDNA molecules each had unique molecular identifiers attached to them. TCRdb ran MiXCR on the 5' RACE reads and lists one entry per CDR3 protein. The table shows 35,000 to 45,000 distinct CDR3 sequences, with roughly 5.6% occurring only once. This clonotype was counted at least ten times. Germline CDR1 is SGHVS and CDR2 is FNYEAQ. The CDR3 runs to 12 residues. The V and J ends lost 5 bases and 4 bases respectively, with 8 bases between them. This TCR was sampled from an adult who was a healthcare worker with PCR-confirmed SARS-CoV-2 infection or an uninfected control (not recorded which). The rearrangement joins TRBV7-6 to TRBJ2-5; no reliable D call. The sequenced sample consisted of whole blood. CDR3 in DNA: TGTGCCAGCAGCAACCTGGGAGAGACCCAGTACTTC. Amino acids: CASSNLGETQYF.